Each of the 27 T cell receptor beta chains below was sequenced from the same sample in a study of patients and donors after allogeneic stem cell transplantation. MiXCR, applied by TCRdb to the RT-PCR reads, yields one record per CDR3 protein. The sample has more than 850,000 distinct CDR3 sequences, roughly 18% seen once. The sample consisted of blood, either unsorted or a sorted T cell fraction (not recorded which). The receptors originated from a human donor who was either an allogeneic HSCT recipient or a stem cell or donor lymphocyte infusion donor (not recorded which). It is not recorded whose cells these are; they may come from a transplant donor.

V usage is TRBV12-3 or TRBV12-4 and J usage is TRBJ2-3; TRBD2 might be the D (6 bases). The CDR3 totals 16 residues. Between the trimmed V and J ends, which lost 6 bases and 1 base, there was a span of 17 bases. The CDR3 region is CASSTTPGVRTDTQYF. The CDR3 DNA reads TGTGCCAGCAGCACCACGCCGGGAGTCCGCACAGATACGCAGTATTTT.

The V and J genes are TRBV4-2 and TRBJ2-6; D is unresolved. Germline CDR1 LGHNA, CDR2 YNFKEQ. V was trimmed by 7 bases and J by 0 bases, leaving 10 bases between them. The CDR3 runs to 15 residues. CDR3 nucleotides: TGTGCCAGCACCTCATTGCGCTCTGGGGCCAACGTCCTGACTTTC. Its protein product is CASTSLRSGANVLTF.

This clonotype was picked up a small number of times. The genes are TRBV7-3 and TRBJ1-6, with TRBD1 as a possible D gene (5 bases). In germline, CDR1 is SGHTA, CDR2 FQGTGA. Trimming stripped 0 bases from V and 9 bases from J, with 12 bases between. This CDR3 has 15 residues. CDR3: CASSLTGTWTSPLHF. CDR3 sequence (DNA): TGTGCCAGCAGCTTAACCGGGACTTGGACTTCACCCCTCCACTTT.

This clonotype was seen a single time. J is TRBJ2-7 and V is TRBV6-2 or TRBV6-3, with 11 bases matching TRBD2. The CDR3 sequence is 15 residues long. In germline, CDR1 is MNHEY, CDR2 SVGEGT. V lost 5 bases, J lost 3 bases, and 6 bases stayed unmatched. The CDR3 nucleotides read TGTGCCAGCAGTGCACTAGCGGGGGCCATCTACGAGCAGTACTTC. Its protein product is CASSALAGAIYEQYF.

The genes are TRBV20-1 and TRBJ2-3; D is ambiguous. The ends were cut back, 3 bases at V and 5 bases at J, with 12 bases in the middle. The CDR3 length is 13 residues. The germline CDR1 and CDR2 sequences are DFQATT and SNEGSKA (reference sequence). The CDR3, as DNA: TGCAGTGCTAGTGTCCCGAAGAAAGATACGCAGTATTTT. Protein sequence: CSASVPKKDTQYF.

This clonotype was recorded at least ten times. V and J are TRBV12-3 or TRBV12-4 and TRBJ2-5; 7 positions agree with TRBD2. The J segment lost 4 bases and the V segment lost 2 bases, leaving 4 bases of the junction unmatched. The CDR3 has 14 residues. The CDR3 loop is CASSLREGRETQYF. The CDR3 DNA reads TGTGCCAGCAGTTTAAGGGAGGGAAGAGAGACCCAGTACTTC.

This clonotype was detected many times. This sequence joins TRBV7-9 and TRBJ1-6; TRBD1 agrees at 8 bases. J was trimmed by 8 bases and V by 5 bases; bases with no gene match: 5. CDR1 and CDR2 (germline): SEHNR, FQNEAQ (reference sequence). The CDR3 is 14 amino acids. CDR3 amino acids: CASSRTGSDSPLHF. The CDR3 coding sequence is TGTGCCAGCAGCAGGACAGGGTCGGATTCACCCCTCCACTTT.

The DNA for the CDR3 is TGTGCCAGCAGTTACTCGTTCGGGACGGGACCCTACGAGCAGTACTTC. Protein: CASSYSFGTGPYEQYF. The chain employs TRBV6-2 or TRBV6-3 and TRBJ2-7, with D possibly being TRBD1 or TRBD2 (5 bases each). The CDR3 has 16 residues. The germline CDR1 and CDR2 sequences are MNHEY and SVGEGT. The V and J ends lost 0 bases and 2 bases respectively, with 14 bases between them.

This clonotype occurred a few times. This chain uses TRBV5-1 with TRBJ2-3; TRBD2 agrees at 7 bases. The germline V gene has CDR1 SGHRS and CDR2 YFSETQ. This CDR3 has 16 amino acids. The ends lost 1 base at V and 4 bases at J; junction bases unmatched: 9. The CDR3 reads CASSLNGAGLADTQYF. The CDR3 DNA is TGCGCCAGCAGCTTGAATGGAGCGGGGCTCGCAGATACGCAGTATTTT.

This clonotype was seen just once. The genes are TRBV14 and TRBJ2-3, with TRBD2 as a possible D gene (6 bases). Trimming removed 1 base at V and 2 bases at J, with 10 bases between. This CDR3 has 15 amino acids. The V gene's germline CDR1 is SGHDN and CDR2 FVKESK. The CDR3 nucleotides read TGTGCCAGCAGCCAAGTAACGGGGGACACAGATACGCAGTATTTT. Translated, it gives CASSQVTGDTDTQYF.

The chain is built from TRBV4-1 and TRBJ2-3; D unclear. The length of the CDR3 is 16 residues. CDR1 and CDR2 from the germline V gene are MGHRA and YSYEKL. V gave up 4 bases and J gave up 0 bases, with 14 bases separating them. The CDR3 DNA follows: TGCGCCAGCAGCCGACTTCCAGCCTCTAGCACAGATACGCAGTATTTT. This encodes CASSRLPASSTDTQYF.

The CDR3 nucleotides are TGTGCCAGCAGTTTAGTCAGGGTAAAGGAGACCCAGTACTTC. It specifies CASSLVRVKETQYF. The chain links TRBV28 to TRBJ2-5; a possible D gene is TRBD1 (5 bases). The CDR3 sequence is 14 residues long. V was shortened by 2 bases and J by 5 bases, with 12 bases between the two germline ends. Germline CDR1 reads MDHEN; CDR2 reads SYDVKM.

The CDR3 coding sequence is TGTGCCAGCAGTTTATCCGGGACACGTCTCTACCGCTACACCTTC. As protein: CASSLSGTRLYRYTF. The chain uses TRBV12-3 or TRBV12-4 and TRBJ1-2; TRBD1 might be the D (6 bases). The V gene lost 2 bases and the J gene lost 9 bases, with 19 bases spanning the gap. There are 15 residues in the CDR3.

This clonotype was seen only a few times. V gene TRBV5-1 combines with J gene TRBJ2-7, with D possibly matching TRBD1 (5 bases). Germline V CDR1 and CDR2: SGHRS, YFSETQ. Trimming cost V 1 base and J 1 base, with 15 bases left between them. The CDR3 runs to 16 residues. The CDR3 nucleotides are TGCGCCAGCAGCTTGAGTGGGGCAGGTCAATCCTACGAGCAGTACTTC. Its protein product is CASSLSGAGQSYEQYF.

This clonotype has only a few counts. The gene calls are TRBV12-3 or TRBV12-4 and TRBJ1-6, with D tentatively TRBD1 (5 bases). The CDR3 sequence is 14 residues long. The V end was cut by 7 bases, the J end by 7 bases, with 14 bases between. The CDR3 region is CASTPGLTNSPLHF. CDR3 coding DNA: TGTGCCAGCACCCCAGGGCTGACCAATTCACCCCTCCACTTT.

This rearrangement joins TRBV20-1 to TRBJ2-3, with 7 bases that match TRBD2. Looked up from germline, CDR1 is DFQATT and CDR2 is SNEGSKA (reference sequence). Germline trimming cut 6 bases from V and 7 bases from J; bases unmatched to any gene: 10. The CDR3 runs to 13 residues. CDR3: CSATAGRLYTQYF. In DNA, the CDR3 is TGCAGTGCGACAGCGGGACGGTTATATACGCAGTATTTT.

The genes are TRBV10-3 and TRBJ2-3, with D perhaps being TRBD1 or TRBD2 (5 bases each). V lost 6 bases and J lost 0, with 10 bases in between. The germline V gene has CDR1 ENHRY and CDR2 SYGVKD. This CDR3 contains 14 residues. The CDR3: CAIRPGPSTDTQYF. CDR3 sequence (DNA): TGTGCCATCAGGCCGGGACCGAGCACAGATACGCAGTATTTT.

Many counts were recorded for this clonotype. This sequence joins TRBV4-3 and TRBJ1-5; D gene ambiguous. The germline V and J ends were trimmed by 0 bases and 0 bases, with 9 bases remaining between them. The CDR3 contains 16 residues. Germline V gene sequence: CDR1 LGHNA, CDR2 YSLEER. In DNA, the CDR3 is TGCGCCAGCAGCCAAGAAGGGTCCCGTAGCAATCAGCCCCAGCATTTT. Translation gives CASSQEGSRSNQPQHF.

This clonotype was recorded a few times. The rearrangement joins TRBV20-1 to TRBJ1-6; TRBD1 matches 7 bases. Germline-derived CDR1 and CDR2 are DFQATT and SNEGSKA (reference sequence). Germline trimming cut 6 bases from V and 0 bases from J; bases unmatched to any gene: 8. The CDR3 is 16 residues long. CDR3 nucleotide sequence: TGCAGTGCCCAAAGGGCAGGGGGCTCCTATAATTCACCCCTCCACTTT. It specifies CSAQRAGGSYNSPLHF.

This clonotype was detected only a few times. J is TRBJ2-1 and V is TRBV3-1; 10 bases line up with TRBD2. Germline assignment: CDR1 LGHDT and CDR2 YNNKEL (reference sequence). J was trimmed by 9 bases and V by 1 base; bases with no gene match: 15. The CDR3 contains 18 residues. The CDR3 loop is CASSQVTSGSGARVEQFF. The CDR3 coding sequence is TGTGCCAGCAGCCAAGTGACTAGCGGGTCGGGCGCCAGGGTTGAGCAGTTCTTC.

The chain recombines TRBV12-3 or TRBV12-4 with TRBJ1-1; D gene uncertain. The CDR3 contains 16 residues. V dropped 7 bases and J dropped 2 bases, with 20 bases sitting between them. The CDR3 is CASNNPWGNVNTEAFF. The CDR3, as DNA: TGTGCCAGCAACAACCCTTGGGGAAATGTAAACACTGAAGCTTTCTTT.

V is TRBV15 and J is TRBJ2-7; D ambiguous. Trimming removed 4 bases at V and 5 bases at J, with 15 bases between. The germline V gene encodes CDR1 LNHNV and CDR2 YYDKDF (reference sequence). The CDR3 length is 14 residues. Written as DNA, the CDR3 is TGTGCCACCAGCACGACACTAAAAAGTGACGAGCAGTACTTC. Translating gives CATSTTLKSDEQYF.

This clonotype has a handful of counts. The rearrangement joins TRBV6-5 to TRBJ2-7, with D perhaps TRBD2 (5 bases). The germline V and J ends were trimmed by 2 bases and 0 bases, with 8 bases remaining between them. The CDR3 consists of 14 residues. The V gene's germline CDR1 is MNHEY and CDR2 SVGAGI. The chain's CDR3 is CASSYGEISYEQYF. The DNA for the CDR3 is TGTGCCAGCAGTTACGGGGAGATCTCCTACGAGCAGTACTTC.

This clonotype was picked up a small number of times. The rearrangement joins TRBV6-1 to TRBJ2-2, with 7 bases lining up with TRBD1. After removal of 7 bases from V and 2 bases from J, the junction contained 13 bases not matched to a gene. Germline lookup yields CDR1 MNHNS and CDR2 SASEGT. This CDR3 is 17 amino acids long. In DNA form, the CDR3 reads TGTGCCAGCACCGAAACAAGACAGGGATCTAACACCGGGGAGCTGTTTTTT. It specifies CASTETRQGSNTGELFF.

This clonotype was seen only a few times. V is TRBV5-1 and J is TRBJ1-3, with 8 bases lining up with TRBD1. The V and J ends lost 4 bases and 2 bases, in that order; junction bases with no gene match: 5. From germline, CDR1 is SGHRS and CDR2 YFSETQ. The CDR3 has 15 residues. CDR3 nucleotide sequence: TGCGCCAGCAGCATAACAGGGGGGGCTGGAAACACCATATATTTT. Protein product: CASSITGGAGNTIYF.

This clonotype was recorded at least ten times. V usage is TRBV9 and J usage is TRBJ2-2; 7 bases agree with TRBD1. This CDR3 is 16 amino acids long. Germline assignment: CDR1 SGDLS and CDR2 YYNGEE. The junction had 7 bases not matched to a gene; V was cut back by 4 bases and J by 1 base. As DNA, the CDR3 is TGTGCCAGCAGCCCTCGGACAGGCGGGAACACCGGGGAGCTGTTTTTT. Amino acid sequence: CASSPRTGGNTGELFF.

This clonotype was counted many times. CDR3 protein: CASRRDRVVNEQFF. CDR3 nucleotide sequence: TGTGCCAGCAGACGGGACAGGGTGGTCAATGAGCAGTTCTTC. The chain couples TRBV12-3 or TRBV12-4 to TRBJ2-1; 9 bases align to TRBD1. The CDR3 totals 14 residues. The ends lost 6 bases at V and 6 bases at J; junction bases unmatched: 6.